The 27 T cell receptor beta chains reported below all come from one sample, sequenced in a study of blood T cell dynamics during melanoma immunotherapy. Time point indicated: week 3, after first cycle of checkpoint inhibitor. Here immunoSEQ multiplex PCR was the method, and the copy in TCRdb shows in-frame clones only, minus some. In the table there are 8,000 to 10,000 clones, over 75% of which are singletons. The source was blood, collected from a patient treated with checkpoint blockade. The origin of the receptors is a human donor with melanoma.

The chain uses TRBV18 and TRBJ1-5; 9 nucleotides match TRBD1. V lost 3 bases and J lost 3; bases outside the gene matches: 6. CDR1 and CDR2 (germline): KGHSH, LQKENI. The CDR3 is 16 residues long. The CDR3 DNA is TGTGCCAGCTCACCCGGGACAGGGCTATTCAATCAGCCCCAGCATTTT. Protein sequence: CASSPGTGLFNQPQHF.

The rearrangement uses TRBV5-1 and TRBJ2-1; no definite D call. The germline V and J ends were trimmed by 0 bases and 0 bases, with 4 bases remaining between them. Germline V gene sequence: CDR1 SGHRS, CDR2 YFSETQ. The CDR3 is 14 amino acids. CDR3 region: CASSLDGSYNEQFF. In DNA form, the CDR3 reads TGCGCCAGCAGCTTGGACGGCTCCTACAATGAGCAGTTCTTC.

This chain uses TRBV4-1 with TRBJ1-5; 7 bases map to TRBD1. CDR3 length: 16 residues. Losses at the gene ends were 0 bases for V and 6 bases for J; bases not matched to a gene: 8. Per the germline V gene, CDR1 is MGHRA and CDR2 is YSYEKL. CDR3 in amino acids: CASSQDRDRASQPQHF. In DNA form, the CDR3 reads TGCGCCAGCAGCCAAGACCGAGACAGGGCCTCTCAGCCCCAGCATTTT.

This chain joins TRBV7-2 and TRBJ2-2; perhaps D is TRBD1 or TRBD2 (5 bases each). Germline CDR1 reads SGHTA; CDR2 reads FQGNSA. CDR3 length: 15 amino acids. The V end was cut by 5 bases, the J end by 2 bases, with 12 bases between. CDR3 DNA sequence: TGTGCCAGCAGCACCGGGACCCCCAACACCGGGGAGCTGTTTTTT. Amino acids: CASSTGTPNTGELFF.

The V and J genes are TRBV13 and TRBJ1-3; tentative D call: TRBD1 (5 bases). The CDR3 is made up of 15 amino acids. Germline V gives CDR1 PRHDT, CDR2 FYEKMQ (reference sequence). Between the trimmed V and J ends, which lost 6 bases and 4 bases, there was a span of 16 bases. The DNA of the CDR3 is TGTGCCAGCAGGGGGGTAAGCCTGCCCGGAAACACCATATATTTT. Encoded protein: CASRGVSLPGNTIYF.

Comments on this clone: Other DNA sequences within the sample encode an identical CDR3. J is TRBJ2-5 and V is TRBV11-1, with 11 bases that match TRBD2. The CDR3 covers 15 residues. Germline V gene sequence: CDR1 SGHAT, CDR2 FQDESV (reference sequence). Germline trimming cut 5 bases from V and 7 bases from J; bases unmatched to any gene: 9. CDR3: CASSRLAGGTRTQYF. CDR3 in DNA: TGTGCCAGCAGCAGGCTAGCGGGGGGCACCCGGACCCAGTACTTC.

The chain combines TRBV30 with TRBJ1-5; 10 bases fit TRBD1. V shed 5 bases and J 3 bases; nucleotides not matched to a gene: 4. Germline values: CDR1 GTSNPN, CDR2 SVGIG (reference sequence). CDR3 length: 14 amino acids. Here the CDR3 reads CAWGTGVDNQPQHF. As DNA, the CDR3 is TGTGCCTGGGGGACAGGGGTGGACAATCAGCCCCAGCATTTT.

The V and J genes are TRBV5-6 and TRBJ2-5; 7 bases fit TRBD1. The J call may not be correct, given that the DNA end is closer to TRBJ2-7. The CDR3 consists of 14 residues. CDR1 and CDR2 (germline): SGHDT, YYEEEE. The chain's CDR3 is CASRTGTAYYEQYF. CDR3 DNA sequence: TGTGCCAGCAGAACCGGGACAGCGTACTACGAGCAGTACTTC.

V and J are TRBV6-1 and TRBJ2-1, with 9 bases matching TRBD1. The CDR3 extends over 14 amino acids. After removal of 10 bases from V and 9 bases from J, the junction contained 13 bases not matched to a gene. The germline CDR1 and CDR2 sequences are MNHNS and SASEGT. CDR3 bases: TGTGCCATAACCCGGGACAGGGCCCAGGGTGAGCAGTTCTTC. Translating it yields CAITRDRAQGEQFF.

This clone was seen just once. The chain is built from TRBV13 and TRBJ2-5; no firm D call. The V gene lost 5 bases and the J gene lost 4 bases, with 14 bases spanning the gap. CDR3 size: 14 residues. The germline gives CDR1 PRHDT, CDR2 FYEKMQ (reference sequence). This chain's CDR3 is CASSPPPVGETQYF. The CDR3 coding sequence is TGTGCCAGCAGCCCCCCACCTGTGGGAGAGACCCAGTACTTC.

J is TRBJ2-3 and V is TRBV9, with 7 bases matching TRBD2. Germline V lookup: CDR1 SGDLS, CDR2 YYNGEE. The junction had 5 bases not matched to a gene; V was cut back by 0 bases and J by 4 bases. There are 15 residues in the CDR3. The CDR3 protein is CASSVVTGGPDTQYF. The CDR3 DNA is TGTGCCAGCAGCGTAGTAACGGGGGGACCAGATACGCAGTATTTT.

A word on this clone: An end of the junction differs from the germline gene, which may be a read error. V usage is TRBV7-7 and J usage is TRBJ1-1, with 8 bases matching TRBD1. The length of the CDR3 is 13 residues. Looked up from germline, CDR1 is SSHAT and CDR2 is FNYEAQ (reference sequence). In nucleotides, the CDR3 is TGTGCTAGCAGCTTGACAGGGGATTCTGAAGCTTTCTTT. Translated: CASSLTGDSEAFF.

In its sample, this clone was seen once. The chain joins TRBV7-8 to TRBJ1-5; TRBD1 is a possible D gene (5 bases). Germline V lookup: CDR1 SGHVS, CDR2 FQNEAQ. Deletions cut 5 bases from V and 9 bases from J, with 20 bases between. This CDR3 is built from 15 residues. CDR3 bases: TGTGCCAGCAGCGGGCGGGACGGCTCTGGAGCGCCCCAGCATTTT. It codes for CASSGRDGSGAPQHF. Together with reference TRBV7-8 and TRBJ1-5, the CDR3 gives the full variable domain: GAGVSQSPRYKVAKRGQDVALRCDPISGHVSLFWYQQALGQGPEFLTYFQNEAQLDKSGLPSDRFFAERPEGSVSTLKIQRTQQEDSAVYLCASSGRDGSGAPQHFGDGTRLSIL.

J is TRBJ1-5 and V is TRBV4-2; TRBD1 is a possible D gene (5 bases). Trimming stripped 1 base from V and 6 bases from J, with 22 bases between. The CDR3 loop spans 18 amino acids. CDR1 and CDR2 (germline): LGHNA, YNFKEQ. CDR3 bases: TGTGCCAGCAGCCAAGGAGGTCTAAGAGGCAGGGTTGGTCAGCCCCAGCATTTT. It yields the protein CASSQGGLRGRVGQPQHF.

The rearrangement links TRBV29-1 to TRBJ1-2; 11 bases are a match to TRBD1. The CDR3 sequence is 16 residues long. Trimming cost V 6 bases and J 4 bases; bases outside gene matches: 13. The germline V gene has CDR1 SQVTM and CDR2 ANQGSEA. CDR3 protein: CSVAAGTGGGFYGYTF. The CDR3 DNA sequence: TGCAGCGTCGCCGCTGGGACAGGGGGGGGGTTCTATGGCTACACCTTC.

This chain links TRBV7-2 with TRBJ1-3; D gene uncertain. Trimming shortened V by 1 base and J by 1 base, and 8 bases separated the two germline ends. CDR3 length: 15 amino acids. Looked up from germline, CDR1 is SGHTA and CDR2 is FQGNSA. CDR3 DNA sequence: TGTGCCAGCAGCTTAGGTCCGGGATCTGGAAACACCATATATTTT. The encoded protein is CASSLGPGSGNTIYF.

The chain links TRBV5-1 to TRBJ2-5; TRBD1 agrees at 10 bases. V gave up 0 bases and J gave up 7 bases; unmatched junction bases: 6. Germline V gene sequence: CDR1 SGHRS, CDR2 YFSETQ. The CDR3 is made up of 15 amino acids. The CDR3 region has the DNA TGCGCCAGCAGCTTGGAGGGGACAGGGGATCGGACCCAGTACTTC. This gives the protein CASSLEGTGDRTQYF. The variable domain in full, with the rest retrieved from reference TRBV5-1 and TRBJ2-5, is KAGVTQTPRYLIKTRGQQVTLSCSPISGHRSVSWYQQTPGQGLQFLFEYFSETQRNKGNFPGRFSGRQFSNSRSEMNVSTLELGDSALYLCASSLEGTGDRTQYFGPGTRLLVL.

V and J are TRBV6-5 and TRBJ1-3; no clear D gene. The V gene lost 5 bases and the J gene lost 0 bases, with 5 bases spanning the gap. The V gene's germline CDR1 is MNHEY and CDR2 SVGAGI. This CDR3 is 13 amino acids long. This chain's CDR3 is CASSRSSGNTIYF. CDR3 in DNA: TGTGCCAGCAGTAGAAGCTCTGGAAACACCATATATTTT.

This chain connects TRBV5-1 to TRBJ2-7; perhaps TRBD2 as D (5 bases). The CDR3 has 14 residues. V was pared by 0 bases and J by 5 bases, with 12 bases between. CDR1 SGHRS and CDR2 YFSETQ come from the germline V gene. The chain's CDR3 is CASSLEPGRNEQYF. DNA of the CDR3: TGCGCCAGCAGCTTGGAGCCGGGAAGGAACGAGCAGTACTTC.

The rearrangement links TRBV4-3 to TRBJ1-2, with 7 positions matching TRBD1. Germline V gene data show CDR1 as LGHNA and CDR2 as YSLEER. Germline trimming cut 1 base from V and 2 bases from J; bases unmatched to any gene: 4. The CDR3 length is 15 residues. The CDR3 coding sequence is TGCGCCAGCAGCCAAGCCAACAGGGGAAACTATGGCTACACCTTC. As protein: CASSQANRGNYGYTF.

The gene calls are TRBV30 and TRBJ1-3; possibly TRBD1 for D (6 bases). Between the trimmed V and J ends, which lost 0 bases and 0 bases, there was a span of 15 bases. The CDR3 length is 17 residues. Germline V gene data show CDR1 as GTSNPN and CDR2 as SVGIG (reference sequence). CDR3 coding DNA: TGTGCCTGGAGTGTACTCCCTAGAGGGGGCTCTGGAAACACCATATATTTT. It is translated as CAWSVLPRGGSGNTIYF.

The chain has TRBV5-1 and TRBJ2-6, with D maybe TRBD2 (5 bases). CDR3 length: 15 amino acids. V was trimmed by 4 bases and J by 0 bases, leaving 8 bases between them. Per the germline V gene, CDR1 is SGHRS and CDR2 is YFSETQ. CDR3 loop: CASSRESSGANVLTF. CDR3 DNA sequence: TGCGCCAGCAGCCGGGAATCCTCTGGGGCCAACGTCCTGACTTTC.

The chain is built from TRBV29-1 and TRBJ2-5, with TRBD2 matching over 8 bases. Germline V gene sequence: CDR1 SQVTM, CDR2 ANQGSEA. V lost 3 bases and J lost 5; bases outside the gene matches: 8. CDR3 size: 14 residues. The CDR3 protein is CSVDPRGGDETQYF. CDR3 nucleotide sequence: TGCAGCGTTGACCCCCGGGGGGGTGATGAGACCCAGTACTTC. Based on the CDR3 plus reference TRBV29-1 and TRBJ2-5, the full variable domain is SAVISQKPSRDICQRGTSLTIQCQVDSQVTMMFWYRQQPGQSLTLIATANQGSEATYESGFVIDKFPISRPNLTFSTLTVSNMSPEDSSIYLCSVDPRGGDETQYFGPGTRLLVL.

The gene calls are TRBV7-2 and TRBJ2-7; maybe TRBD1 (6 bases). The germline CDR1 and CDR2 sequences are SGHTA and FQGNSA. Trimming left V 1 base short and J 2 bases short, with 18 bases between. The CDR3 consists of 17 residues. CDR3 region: CASSLVGGQGNTYEQYF. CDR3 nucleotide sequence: TGTGCCAGCAGCTTAGTGGGCGGGCAGGGGAATACCTACGAGCAGTACTTC.

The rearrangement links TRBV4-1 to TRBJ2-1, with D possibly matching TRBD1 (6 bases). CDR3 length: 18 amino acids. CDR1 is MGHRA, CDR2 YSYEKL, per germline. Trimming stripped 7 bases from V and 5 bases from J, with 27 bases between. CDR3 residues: CASNWVGGPKRRDNEQFF. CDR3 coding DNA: TGCGCCAGCAATTGGGTTGGGGGCCCCAAGAGACGCGACAATGAGCAGTTCTTC.

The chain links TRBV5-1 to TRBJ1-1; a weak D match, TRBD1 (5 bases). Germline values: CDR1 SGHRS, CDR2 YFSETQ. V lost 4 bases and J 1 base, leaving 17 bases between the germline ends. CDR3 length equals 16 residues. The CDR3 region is CASSPDVVGGNTEAFF. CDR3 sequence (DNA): TGCGCCAGCAGCCCGGATGTTGTGGGGGGGAACACTGAAGCTTTCTTT.

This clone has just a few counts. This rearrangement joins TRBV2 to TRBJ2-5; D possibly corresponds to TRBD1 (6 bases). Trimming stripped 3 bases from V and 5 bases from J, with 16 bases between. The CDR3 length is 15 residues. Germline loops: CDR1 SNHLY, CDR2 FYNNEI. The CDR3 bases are TGTGCCAGCAGTGACCAGGGGCTCTCAGTTGAGACCCAGTACTTC. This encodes CASSDQGLSVETQYF.